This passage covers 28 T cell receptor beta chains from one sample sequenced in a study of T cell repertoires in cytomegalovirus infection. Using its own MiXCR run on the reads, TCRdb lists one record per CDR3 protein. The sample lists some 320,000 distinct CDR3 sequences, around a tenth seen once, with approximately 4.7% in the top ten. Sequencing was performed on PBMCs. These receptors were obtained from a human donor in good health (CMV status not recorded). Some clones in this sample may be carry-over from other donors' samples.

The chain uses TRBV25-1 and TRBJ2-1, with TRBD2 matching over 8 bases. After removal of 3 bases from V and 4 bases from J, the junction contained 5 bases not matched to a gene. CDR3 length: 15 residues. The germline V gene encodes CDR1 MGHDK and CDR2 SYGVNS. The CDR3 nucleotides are TGTGCCAGCAGTGACCCGGCGGGGGGATACAATGAGCAGTTCTTC. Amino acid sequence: CASSDPAGGYNEQFF.

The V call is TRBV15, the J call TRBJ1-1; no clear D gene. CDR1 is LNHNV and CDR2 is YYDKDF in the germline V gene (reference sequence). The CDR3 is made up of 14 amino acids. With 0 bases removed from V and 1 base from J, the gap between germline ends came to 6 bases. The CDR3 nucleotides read TGTGCCACCAGCAGAGATCCTACGAACACTGAAGCTTTCTTT. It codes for CATSRDPTNTEAFF.

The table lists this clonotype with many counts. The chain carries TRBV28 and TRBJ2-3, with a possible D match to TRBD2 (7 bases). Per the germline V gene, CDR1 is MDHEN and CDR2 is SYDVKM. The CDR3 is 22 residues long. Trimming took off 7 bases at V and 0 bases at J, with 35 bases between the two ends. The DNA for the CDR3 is TGTGCCAGCACCTATCAGACAGGCGAGGGTCCACTAGCGAGACATAGCACAGATACGCAGTATTTT. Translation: CASTYQTGEGPLARHSTDTQYF.

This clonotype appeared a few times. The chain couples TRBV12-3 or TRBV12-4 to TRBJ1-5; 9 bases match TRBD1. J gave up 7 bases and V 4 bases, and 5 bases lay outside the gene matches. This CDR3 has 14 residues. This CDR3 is CASSWTGAGQPQHF. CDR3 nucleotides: TGTGCCAGCAGTTGGACAGGGGCAGGACAGCCCCAGCATTTT.

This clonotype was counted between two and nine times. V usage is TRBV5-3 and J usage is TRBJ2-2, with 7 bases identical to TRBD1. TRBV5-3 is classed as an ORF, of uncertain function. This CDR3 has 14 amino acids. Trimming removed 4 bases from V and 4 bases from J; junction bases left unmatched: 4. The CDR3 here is CARSRQGPTGELFF. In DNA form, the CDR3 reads TGTGCCAGAAGCAGACAGGGTCCCACCGGGGAGCTGTTTTTT.

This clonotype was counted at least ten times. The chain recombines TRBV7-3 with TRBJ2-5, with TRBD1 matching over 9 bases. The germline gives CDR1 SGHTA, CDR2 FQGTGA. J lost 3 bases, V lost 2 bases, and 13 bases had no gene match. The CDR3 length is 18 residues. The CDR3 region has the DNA TGTGCCAGCAGCTTATACCATCGTACCGGGACAGGGAAAGAGACCCAGTACTTC. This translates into CASSLYHRTGTGKETQYF.

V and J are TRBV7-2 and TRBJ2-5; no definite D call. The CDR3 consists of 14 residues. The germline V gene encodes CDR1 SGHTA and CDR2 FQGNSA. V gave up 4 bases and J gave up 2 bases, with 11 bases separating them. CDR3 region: CASSSQFWQETQYF. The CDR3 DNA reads TGTGCCAGCAGCTCCCAATTTTGGCAAGAGACCCAGTACTTC.

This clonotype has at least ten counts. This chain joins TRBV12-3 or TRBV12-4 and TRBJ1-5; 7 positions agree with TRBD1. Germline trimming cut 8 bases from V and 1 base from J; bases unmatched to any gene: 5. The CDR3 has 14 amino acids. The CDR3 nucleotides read TGTGCCAGCTGGGGACAGACGAGCAATCAGCCCCAGCATTTT. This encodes CASWGQTSNQPQHF.

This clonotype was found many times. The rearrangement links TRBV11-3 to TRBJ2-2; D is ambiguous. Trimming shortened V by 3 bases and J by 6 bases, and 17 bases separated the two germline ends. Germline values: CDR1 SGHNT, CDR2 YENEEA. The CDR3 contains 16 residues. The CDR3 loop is CASSLTMTNRPGELFF. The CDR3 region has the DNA TGTGCCAGCAGCTTGACCATGACAAATAGACCCGGGGAGCTGTTTTTT. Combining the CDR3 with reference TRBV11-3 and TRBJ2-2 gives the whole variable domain EAGVVQSPRYKIIEKKQPVAFWCNPISGHNTLYWYLQNLGQGPELLIRYENEEAVDDSQLPKDRFSAERLKGVDSTLKIQPAELGDSAVYLCASSLTMTNRPGELFFGEGSRLTVL.

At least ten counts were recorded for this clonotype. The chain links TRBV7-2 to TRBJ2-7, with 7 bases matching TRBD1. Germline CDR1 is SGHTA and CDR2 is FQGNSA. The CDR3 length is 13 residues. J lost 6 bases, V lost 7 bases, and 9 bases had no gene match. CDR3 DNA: TGTGCCAGCACCCGCGGACAGGCAGGCGAGCAGTACTTC. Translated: CASTRGQAGEQYF.

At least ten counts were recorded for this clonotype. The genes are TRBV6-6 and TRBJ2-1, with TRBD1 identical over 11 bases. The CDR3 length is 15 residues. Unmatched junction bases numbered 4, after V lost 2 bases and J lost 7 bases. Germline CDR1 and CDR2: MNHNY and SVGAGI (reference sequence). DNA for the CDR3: TGTGCCAGCAGTTACAAAGGACAGGGGGCGAATGAGCAGTTCTTC. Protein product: CASSYKGQGANEQFF.

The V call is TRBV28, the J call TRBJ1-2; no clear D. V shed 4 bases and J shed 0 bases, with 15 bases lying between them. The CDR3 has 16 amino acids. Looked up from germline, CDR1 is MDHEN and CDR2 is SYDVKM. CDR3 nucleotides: TGTGCCAGCAGTTCGCGTTTGGGAAAAGCTAACTATGGCTACACCTTC. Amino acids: CASSSRLGKANYGYTF.

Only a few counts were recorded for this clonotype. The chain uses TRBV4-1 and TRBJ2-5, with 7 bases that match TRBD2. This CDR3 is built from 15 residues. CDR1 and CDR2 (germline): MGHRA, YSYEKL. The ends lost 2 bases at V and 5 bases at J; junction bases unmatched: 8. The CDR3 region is CASSQPSGEGETQYF. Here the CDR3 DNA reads TGCGCCAGCAGCCAACCCTCCGGGGAGGGGGAGACCCAGTACTTC.

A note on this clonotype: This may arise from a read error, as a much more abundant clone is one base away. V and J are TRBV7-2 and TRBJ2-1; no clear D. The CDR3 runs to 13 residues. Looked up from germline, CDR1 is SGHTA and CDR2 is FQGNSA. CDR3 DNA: TGTGTCAGCAACAACAGTCCAAAGAATGAGCAGTTCTTC. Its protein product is CVSNNSPKNEQFF.

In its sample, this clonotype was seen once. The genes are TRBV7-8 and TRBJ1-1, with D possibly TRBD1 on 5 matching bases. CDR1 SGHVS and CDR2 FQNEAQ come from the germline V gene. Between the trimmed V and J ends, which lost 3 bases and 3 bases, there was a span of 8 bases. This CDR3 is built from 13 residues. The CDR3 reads CASSLIQDTEAFF. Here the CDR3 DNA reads TGTGCCAGCAGCTTGATACAGGACACTGAAGCTTTCTTT.

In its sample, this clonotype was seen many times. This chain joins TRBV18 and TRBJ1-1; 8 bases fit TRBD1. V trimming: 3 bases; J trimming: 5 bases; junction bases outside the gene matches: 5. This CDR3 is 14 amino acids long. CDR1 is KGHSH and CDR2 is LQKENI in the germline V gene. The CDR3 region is CASSPTGGGTEAFF. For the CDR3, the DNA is TGTGCCAGCTCACCCACAGGGGGAGGTACTGAAGCTTTCTTT.

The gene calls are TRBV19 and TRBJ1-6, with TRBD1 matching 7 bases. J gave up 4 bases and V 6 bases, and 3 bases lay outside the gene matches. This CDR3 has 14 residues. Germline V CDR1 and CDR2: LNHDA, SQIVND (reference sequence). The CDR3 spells CASSRDRYNSPLHF. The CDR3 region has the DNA TGTGCCAGTAGCCGGGACAGATATAATTCACCCCTCCACTTT.

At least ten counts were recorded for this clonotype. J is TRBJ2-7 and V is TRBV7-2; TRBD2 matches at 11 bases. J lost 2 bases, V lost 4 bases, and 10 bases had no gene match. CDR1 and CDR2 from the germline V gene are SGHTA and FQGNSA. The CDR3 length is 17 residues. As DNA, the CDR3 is TGTGCCAGCAGCTCCCGACTAGCGGGATCAATACCCTACGAGCAGTACTTC. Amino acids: CASSSRLAGSIPYEQYF.

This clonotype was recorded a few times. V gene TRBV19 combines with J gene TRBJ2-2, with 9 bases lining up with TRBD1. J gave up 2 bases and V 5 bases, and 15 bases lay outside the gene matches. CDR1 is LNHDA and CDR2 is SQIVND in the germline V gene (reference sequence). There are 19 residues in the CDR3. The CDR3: CASSAGQGSQVKNTGELFF. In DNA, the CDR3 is TGTGCCAGTAGTGCCGGACAGGGGTCCCAAGTGAAAAACACCGGGGAGCTGTTTTTT.

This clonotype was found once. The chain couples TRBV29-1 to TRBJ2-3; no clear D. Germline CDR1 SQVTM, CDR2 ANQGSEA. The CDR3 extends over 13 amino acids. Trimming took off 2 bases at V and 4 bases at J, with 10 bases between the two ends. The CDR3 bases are TGCAGCGTTGAAATGGCAGCTTCAGATACGCAGTATTTT. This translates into CSVEMAASDTQYF.

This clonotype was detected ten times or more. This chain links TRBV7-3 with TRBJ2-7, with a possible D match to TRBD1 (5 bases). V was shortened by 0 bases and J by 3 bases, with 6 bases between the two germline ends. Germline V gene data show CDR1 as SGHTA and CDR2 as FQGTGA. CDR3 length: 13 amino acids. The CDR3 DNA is TGTGCCAGCAGCTTAACTCAGGGCTACGAGCAGTACTTC. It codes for CASSLTQGYEQYF.

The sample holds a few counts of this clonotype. The CDR3 is CASSPSGTFYGYTF. The CDR3 coding sequence is TGTGCCAGCAGCCCCTCAGGCACATTCTATGGCTACACCTTC. This chain joins TRBV11-2 and TRBJ1-2, with D uncertain. V lost 5 bases, J lost 4 bases, and 14 bases lay in between. The CDR3 is 14 amino acids. Germline V gene sequence: CDR1 SGHAT, CDR2 FQNNGV.

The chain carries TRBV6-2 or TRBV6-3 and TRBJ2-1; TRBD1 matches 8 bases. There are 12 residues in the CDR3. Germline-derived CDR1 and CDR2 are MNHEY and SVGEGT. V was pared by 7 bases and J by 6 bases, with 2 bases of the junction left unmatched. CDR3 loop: CASITGGNEQFF. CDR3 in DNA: TGTGCCAGCATTACAGGGGGCAATGAGCAGTTCTTC.

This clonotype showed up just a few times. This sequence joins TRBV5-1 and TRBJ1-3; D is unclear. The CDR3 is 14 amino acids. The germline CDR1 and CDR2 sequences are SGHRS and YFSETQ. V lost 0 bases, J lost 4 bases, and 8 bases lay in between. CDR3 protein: CASSLAGDGNTIYF. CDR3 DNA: TGCGCCAGCAGCTTGGCGGGTGACGGAAACACCATATATTTT.

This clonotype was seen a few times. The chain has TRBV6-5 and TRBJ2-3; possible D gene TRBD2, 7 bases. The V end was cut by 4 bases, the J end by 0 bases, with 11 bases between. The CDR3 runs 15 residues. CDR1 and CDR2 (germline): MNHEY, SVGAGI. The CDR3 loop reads CASSLGGRSTDTQYF. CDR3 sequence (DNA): TGTGCCAGCAGTTTGGGGGGGCGTAGCACAGATACGCAGTATTTT.

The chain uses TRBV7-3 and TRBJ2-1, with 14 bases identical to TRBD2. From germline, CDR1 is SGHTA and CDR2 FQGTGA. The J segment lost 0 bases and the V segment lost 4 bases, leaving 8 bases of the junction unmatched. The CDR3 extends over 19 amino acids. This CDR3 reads CASSSPGTSGGLSYNEQFF. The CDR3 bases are TGTGCCAGCAGCTCCCCCGGGACTAGCGGGGGCCTCTCCTACAATGAGCAGTTCTTC.

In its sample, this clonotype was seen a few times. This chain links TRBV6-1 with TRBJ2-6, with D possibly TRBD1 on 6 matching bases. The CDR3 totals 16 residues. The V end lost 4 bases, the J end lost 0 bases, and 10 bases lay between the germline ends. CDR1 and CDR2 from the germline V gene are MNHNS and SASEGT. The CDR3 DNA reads TGTGCCAGCAGTGCTATACAGGGCTCTGGGGCCAACGTCCTGACTTTC. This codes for CASSAIQGSGANVLTF.

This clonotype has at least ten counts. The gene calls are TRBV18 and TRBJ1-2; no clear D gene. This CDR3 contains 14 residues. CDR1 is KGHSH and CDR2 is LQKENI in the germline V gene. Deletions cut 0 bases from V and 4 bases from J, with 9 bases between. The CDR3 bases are TGTGCCAGCTCACCACCGGCACGGAGCTATGGCTACACCTTC. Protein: CASSPPARSYGYTF.